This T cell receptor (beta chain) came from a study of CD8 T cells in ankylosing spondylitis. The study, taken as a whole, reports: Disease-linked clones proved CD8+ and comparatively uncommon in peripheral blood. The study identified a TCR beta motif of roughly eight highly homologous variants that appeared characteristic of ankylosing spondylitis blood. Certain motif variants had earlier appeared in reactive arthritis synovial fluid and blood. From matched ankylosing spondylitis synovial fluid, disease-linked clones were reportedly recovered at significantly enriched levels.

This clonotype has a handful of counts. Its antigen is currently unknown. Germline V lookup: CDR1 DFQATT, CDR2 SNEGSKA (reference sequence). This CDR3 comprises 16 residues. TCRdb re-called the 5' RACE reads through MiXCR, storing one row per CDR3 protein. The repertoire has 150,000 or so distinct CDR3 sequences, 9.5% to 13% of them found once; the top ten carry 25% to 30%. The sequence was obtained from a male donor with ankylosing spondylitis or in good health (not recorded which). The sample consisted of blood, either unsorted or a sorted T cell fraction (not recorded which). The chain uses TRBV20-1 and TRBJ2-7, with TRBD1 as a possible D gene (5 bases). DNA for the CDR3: TGCAGCTTTAGGGATCAGGCTCAGGGCCTCTCCTACGAGCAGTACTTC. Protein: CSFRDQAQGLSYEQYF.